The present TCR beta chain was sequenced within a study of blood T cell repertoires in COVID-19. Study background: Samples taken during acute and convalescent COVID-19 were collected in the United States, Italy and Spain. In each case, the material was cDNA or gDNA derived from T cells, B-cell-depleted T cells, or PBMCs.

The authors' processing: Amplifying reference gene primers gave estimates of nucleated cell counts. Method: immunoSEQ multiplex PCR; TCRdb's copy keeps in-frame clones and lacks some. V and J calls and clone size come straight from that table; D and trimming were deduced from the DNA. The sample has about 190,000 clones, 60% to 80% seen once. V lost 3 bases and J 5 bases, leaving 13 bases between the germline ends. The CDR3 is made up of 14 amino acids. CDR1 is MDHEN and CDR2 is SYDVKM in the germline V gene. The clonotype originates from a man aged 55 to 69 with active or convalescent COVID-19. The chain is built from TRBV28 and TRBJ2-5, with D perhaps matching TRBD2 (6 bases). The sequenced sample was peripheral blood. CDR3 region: CASSFRGGRETQYF. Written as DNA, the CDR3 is TGTGCCAGCAGTTTCCGGGGTGGGAGGGAGACCCAGTACTTC.